These 30 T cell receptor beta chains were all obtained from the same sample, sequenced in a study of shared clonotypes between healthy human individuals (TCRdb year 2020). Libraries came from the immunoSEQ multiplex PCR assay. TCRdb stores this immuneACCESS table with in-frame sequences only. Part of the clones is absent; in the studies checked, under half of the shortfall reflects unresolved V genes, and no reason is known for the rest. Within this sample are roughly 2.2 million clones, with 85% to 95% of them counted one time only. 0.37% of the sample is taken by the ten largest. The source material was naive CD4+ T cells from PBMCs. Read against the paper, the sample's cell subset or site label means: CD45RA+ positively selected. The receptors here all came from a man aged 18 to 30 in good health. Some clones in this sample may be carry-over from other donors' samples.

The table lists this clone with a count of one. A junction boundary mismatches the germline segment, possibly from a read error. The V and J genes are TRBV29-1 and TRBJ1-2; maybe TRBD1 (5 bases). Germline V CDR1 and CDR2: SQVTM, ANQGSEA. This CDR3 is 11 amino acids long. The CDR3 sequence is CSVEDRRGWPF. CDR3 nucleotide sequence: TGCAGCGTTGAGGATCGGAGGGGCTGGCCCTTC. Based on the CDR3 plus reference TRBV29-1 and TRBJ1-2, the full variable domain is SAVISQKPSRDICQRGTSLTIQCQVDSQVTMMFWYRQQPGQSLTLIATANQGSEATYESGFVIDKFPISRPNLTFSTLTVSNMSPEDSSIYLCSVEDRRGWPFGSGTRLTVV.

V usage is TRBV11-1 and J usage is TRBJ2-7; 9 positions agree with TRBD1. CDR1 and CDR2 from the germline V gene are SGHAT and FQDESV (reference sequence). This CDR3 spans 19 amino acids. With V trimmed by 5 bases and J by 2 bases, 19 bases remained unmatched. The CDR3 is CASSMSTGTGRTGAYEQYF. CDR3 nucleotides: TGTGCCAGCAGCATGAGTACCGGGACAGGGCGAACCGGGGCCTACGAGCAGTACTTC.

Only one count was recorded for this clone. The chain uses TRBV5-4 and TRBJ2-1; 9 bases match TRBD2. Per germline, CDR1 SGHNT and CDR2 YYREEE (reference sequence). The V segment lost 0 bases and the J segment 8 bases; nucleotides outside the gene matches: 3. The CDR3 extends over 14 amino acids. The CDR3 DNA is TGTGCCAGCAGCTTGGTGCGGACTAGCGATGAGCAGTTCTTC. It yields the protein CASSLVRTSDEQFF.

V gene TRBV18 combines with J gene TRBJ2-5, with TRBD1 matching over 11 bases. V lost 3 bases to trimming and J lost 5 bases; unmatched junction nucleotides: 5. Germline lookup yields CDR1 KGHSH and CDR2 LQKENI. This CDR3 comprises 15 residues. CDR3 nucleotides: TGTGCCAGCTCACCCCGGACAGGGGGCCGGGAGACCCAGTACTTC. It specifies CASSPRTGGRETQYF.

The chain links TRBV9 to TRBJ1-2, with D unclear. The CDR3 covers 13 residues. Trimming removed 2 bases at V and 2 bases at J, with 7 bases between. Germline V CDR1 and CDR2: SGDLS, YYNGEE. CDR3 residues: CASSVARNYGYTF. The CDR3 region has the DNA TGTGCCAGCAGCGTGGCGAGGAACTATGGCTACACCTTC.

This rearrangement joins TRBV6-5 to TRBJ2-5, with a weak D call TRBD2 (6 bases). Germline assignment: CDR1 MNHEY and CDR2 SVGAGI. CDR3 length: 16 residues. Trimming cost V 0 bases and J 4 bases, with 15 bases left between them. The CDR3 protein is CASSYSMWGVGETQYF. As DNA, the CDR3 is TGTGCCAGCAGTTACTCGATGTGGGGGGTTGGAGAGACCCAGTACTTC.

This sequence joins TRBV5-6 and TRBJ2-5, with TRBD1 identical over 10 bases. Germline CDR1 and CDR2: SGHDT and YYEEEE. The V and J ends lost 2 bases and 5 bases, in that order; junction bases with no gene match: 9. The CDR3 consists of 16 residues. The CDR3 coding sequence is TGTGCCAGCAGCTTCCTGGGGGGACAGGGGAGCGAGACCCAGTACTTC. Translating gives CASSFLGGQGSETQYF.

CDR3 amino acids: CASSPGQGVPYEQYF. The CDR3 DNA sequence: TGTGCCAGCTCACCAGGGCAGGGGGTCCCCTACGAGCAGTACTTC. The chain has TRBV18 and TRBJ2-7, with 7 positions matching TRBD1. V trimming: 2 bases; J trimming: 2 bases; junction bases outside the gene matches: 6. Germline CDR1 and CDR2: KGHSH and LQKENI. The CDR3 totals 15 residues.

The chain links TRBV28 to TRBJ1-3; D is unresolved. Per germline, CDR1 MDHEN and CDR2 SYDVKM. The CDR3 runs to 15 residues. Trimming took off 5 bases at V and 0 bases at J, with 11 bases between the two ends. The CDR3 DNA reads as TGTGCCAGCAGTATGATTCCCAGCTCTGGAAACACCATATATTTT. Translating it yields CASSMIPSSGNTIYF. Together with reference TRBV28 and TRBJ1-3, the CDR3 gives the full variable domain: DVKVTQSSRYLVKRTGEKVFLECVQDMDHENMFWYRQDPGLGLRLIYFSYDVKMKEKGDIPEGYSVSREKKERFSLILESASTNQTSMYLCASSMIPSSGNTIYFGEGSWLTVV.

The genes are TRBV5-1 and TRBJ2-7, with TRBD2 matching 15 bases. Trimming cost V 4 bases and J 5 bases; bases outside gene matches: 7. CDR1 is SGHRS, CDR2 YFSETQ, per germline. This CDR3 spans 16 amino acids. CDR3 protein: CASSLGLAGGRNEQYF. The CDR3 DNA reads as TGCGCCAGCAGCCTGGGACTAGCGGGAGGTAGGAACGAGCAGTACTTC.

The genes are TRBV28 and TRBJ2-7; 9 nucleotides agree with TRBD2. CDR1 MDHEN and CDR2 SYDVKM come from the germline V gene. V shed 2 bases and J 3 bases; nucleotides not matched to a gene: 5. This CDR3 region has 15 residues. CDR3 DNA sequence: TGTGCCAGCAGTTTACCTCTAGCGGGACTCTACGAGCAGTACTTC. Protein product: CASSLPLAGLYEQYF.

V is TRBV11-2 and J is TRBJ1-6; D unclear. Germline loops: CDR1 SGHAT, CDR2 FQNNGV. Trimming pared 3 bases from V and 7 bases from J, leaving 10 bases between. This CDR3 contains 14 residues. CDR3 sequence: CASSFSPGNSPLHF. The CDR3 region has the DNA TGTGCCAGCAGCTTCTCCCCTGGGAATTCACCCCTCCACTTT.

This clone was seen a single time. The chain employs TRBV27 and TRBJ1-5, with 9 bases lining up with TRBD1. CDR1 and CDR2 from the germline V gene are MNHEY and SMNVEV (reference sequence). The CDR3 has 16 amino acids. Germline trimming cut 6 bases from V and 6 bases from J; bases unmatched to any gene: 12. The CDR3 reads CASRRTGTGYGQPQHF. In DNA form, the CDR3 reads TGTGCCAGCAGACGAACCGGGACAGGGTATGGTCAGCCCCAGCATTTT.

This clone was recorded only once. This rearrangement joins TRBV11-2 to TRBJ2-7; D is uncertain. CDR3 length: 12 amino acids. With 0 bases removed from V and 5 bases from J, the gap between germline ends came to 5 bases. Per the germline V gene, CDR1 is SGHAT and CDR2 is FQNNGV. CDR3 sequence reads: CASSLDTNEQYF. The DNA of the CDR3 is TGTGCCAGCAGCTTAGATACAAACGAGCAGTACTTC.

The rearrangement links TRBV11-2 to TRBJ2-2; 9 nucleotides agree with TRBD2. CDR3 size: 19 residues. Germline lookup yields CDR1 SGHAT and CDR2 FQNNGV. Losses at the gene ends were 4 bases for V and 3 bases for J; bases not matched to a gene: 15. The CDR3 region is CASSSPEGGSGRDTGELFF. The CDR3 coding sequence is TGTGCCAGCAGCTCCCCCGAGGGTGGTAGCGGGAGAGACACCGGGGAGCTGTTTTTT.

This clone was counted a single time. The chain recombines TRBV7-8 with TRBJ2-5, with unresolved D. Near its end, the DNA agrees better with TRBJ2-7, so the J call may be wrong. The CDR3 has 15 residues. In germline, CDR1 is SGHVS, CDR2 FQNEAQ. The CDR3 region has the DNA TGTGCCAGCAGCTTGTACCTAACATCGGGCTACGAGCAGTACTTC. Amino acid sequence: CASSLYLTSGYEQYF.

The V call is TRBV11-2, the J call TRBJ2-7; 9 bases map to TRBD1. This CDR3 is 15 amino acids long. From germline, CDR1 is SGHAT and CDR2 FQNNGV. V gave up 5 bases and J gave up 4 bases; unmatched junction bases: 9. The CDR3 sequence is CASSQGTGRPYEQYF. The CDR3 DNA reads as TGTGCCAGCAGCCAGGGGACAGGGAGACCTTACGAGCAGTACTTC. The full variable domain, its missing parts supplied by reference TRBV11-2 and TRBJ2-7, is EAGVAQSPRYKIIEKRQSVAFWCNPISGHATLYWYQQILGQGPKLLIQFQNNGVVDDSQLPKDRFSAERLKGVDSTLKIQPAKLEDSAVYLCASSQGTGRPYEQYFGPGTRLTVT.

V usage is TRBV9 and J usage is TRBJ2-7, with 16 nucleotides matching TRBD2. The CDR3 consists of 15 residues. Germline trimming cut 3 bases from V and 9 bases from J; bases unmatched to any gene: 6. Germline loops: CDR1 SGDLS, CDR2 YYNGEE. For the CDR3, the DNA is TGTGCCAGCAGCGCCGGGGGACTAGCGGGAGGGGTGCAGTACTTC. Residues: CASSAGGLAGGVQYF.

The chain couples TRBV11-2 to TRBJ2-7; 14 nucleotides line up with TRBD2. Germline CDR1 SGHAT, CDR2 FQNNGV. This CDR3 has 16 residues. V lost 1 base to trimming and J lost 6 bases; unmatched junction nucleotides: 5. The DNA of the CDR3 is TGTGCCAGCAGCTTAGTGATGGGACTAGCGGGAGCCGAGCAGTACTTC. It translates to CASSLVMGLAGAEQYF.

The chain combines TRBV6-1 with TRBJ1-2, with TRBD1 as a possible D gene (5 bases). V lost 1 base, J lost 2 bases, and 11 bases lay in between. This CDR3 is built from 15 residues. Germline V gives CDR1 MNHNS, CDR2 SASEGT. CDR3 protein: CASSEGSGANYGYTF. The CDR3 region has the DNA TGTGCCAGCAGTGAAGGGTCCGGGGCAAACTATGGCTACACCTTC.

This clone was seen a single time. This chain uses TRBV7-6 with TRBJ2-3; D may be TRBD1 or TRBD2 (5 bases each). V lost 6 bases and J lost 0, with 13 bases in between. Germline assignment: CDR1 SGHVS and CDR2 FNYEAQ. CDR3 length: 15 amino acids. In DNA, the CDR3 is TGTGCCAGCAGGGCCGGGACCGCTAGCACAGATACGCAGTATTTT. This translates into CASRAGTASTDTQYF.

The CDR3 here is CASITDVAYEQYF. As DNA, the CDR3 is TGTGCCAGCATAACAGACGTCGCCTACGAGCAGTACTTC. V is TRBV2 and J is TRBJ2-7; D is unclear. The germline CDR1 and CDR2 sequences are SNHLY and FYNNEI. CDR3 length: 13 amino acids. V lost 7 bases to trimming and J lost 2 bases, with 12 bases between them.

J is TRBJ2-7 and V is TRBV11-2; D is undetermined. Per the germline V gene, CDR1 is SGHAT and CDR2 is FQNNGV. V was shortened by 1 base and J by 0 bases, with 10 bases between the two germline ends. The CDR3 runs 15 residues. The DNA for the CDR3 is TGTGCCAGCAGCTTAGGATCCCCGAGCTCCTACGAGCAGTACTTC. It specifies CASSLGSPSSYEQYF.

The chain joins TRBV10-3 to TRBJ2-1, with 9 positions matching TRBD2. The germline V gene encodes CDR1 ENHRY and CDR2 SYGVKD. The length of the CDR3 is 15 residues. J lost 4 bases, V lost 4 bases, and 5 bases had no gene match. The CDR3, as DNA: TGTGCCATCAGTGGGGGTAGCGGGAGTTACAATGAGCAGTTCTTC. Translated, it gives CAISGGSGSYNEQFF.

V usage is TRBV7-3 and J usage is TRBJ2-1, with D possibly being TRBD1 or TRBD2 (5 bases each). Looked up from germline, CDR1 is SGHTA and CDR2 is FQGTGA. The germline V and J ends were trimmed by 5 bases and 6 bases, with 14 bases remaining between them. The CDR3 extends over 14 amino acids. CDR3 DNA sequence: TGTGCCAGCAGCCGGGACCCGTCCGGCAATGAGCAGTTCTTC. As protein: CASSRDPSGNEQFF.

This clone showed up just a few times. The chain employs TRBV2 and TRBJ1-5; D remains unclear. CDR1 and CDR2 (germline): SNHLY, FYNNEI. This CDR3 has 14 amino acids. Trimming removed 10 bases at V and 5 bases at J, with 18 bases between. The CDR3: CATQDDFKDQPQHF. DNA of the CDR3: TGTGCCACCCAGGACGATTTTAAGGATCAGCCCCAGCATTTT.

This chain uses TRBV4-1 with TRBJ2-3; TRBD2 agrees at 7 bases. The trim removed 2 bases at V and 2 bases at J, leaving 4 bases unmatched. This CDR3 comprises 15 residues. CDR1 and CDR2 (germline): MGHRA, YSYEKL. Here the CDR3 reads CASSQTAGVTDTQYF. The CDR3 nucleotides are TGCGCCAGCAGCCAAACCGCGGGAGTCACAGATACGCAGTATTTT.

The rearrangement links TRBV11-2 to TRBJ2-3; unclear D gene. The CDR3 is made up of 13 amino acids. Germline lookup yields CDR1 SGHAT and CDR2 FQNNGV. V was pared by 1 base and J by 4 bases, with 6 bases between. The CDR3 DNA reads as TGTGCCAGCAGCTTAGTCCCCGCAGATACGCAGTATTTT. Translating it yields CASSLVPADTQYF.

V is TRBV20-1 and J is TRBJ2-2; D remains ambiguous. Germline V lookup: CDR1 DFQATT, CDR2 SNEGSKA (reference sequence). Trimming took 4 bases from V and 5 from J, leaving 5 bases between them. The CDR3 sequence is 11 residues long. This chain's CDR3 is CSAMRTGELFF. CDR3 nucleotides: TGCAGTGCTATGAGAACCGGGGAGCTGTTTTTT.

The chain links TRBV1 to TRBJ1-2. TRBV1 is a known pseudogene. The CDR3 is 16 amino acids. The CDR3 DNA reads as TGCACCAGCAGCCAGCTTACTAGAGGGGGGAAGAATGGCTACACCTTC. Translation gives CTSSQLTRGGKNGYTF.